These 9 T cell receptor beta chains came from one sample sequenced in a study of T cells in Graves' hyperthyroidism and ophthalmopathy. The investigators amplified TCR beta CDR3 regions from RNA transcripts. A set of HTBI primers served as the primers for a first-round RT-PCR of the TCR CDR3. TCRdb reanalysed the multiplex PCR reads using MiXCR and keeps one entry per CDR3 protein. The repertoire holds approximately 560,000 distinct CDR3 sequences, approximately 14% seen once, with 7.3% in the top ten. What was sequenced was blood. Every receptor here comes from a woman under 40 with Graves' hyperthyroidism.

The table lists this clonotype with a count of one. The CDR3 DNA is TGTGCCAGCAGTTACTCAAGGGGCCGGACGGTGAACACTGAAGCTTTCTTT. It is translated as CASSYSRGRTVNTEAFF. The V call is TRBV6-2 or TRBV6-3, the J call TRBJ1-1; possibly TRBD1 for D (5 bases). The CDR3 spans 17 residues. With 0 bases removed from V and 0 bases from J, the gap between germline ends came to 14 bases. Germline loops: CDR1 MNHEY, CDR2 SVGEGT.

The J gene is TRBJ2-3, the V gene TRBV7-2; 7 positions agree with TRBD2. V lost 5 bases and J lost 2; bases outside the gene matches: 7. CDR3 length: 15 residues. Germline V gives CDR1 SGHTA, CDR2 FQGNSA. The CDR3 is CASSRRLADTDTQYF. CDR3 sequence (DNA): TGTGCCAGCAGCCGTCGACTAGCAGACACAGATACGCAGTATTTT.

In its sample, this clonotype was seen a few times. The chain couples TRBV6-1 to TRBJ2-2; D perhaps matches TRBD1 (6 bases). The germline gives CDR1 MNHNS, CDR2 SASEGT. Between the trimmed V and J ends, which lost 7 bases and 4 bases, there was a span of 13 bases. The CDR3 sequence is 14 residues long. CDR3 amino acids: CASTPGQITGELFF. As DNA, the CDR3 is TGTGCCAGCACACCGGGACAAATCACCGGGGAGCTGTTTTTT.

The CDR3 protein is CASSEVPAYEQYF. As DNA, the CDR3 is TGTGCCAGCAGTGAAGTCCCTGCCTACGAGCAGTACTTC. The genes are TRBV6-1 and TRBJ2-7; D ambiguous. Germline V gene lookup returns CDR1 MNHNS and CDR2 SASEGT. The germline V and J ends were trimmed by 1 base and 2 bases, with 6 bases remaining between them. This CDR3 is 13 amino acids long.

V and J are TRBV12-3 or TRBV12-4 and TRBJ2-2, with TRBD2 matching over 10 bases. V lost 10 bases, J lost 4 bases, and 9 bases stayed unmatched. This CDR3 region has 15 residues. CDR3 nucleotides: TGTGCCACCACCCTAGCGGGAGATTCCACCGGGGAGCTGTTTTTT. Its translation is CATTLAGDSTGELFF.

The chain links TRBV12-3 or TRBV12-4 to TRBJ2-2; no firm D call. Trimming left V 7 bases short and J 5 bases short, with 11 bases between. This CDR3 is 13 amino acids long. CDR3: CASTDMLTGELFF. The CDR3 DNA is TGTGCCAGCACCGACATGTTGACCGGGGAGCTGTTTTTT.

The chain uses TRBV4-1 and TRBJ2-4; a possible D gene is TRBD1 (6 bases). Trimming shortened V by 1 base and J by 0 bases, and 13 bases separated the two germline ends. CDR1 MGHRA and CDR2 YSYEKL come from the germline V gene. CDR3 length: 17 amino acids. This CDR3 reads CASSQGVGQQAKNIQYF. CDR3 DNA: TGCGCCAGCAGCCAAGGGGTGGGACAACAAGCCAAAAACATTCAGTACTTC.

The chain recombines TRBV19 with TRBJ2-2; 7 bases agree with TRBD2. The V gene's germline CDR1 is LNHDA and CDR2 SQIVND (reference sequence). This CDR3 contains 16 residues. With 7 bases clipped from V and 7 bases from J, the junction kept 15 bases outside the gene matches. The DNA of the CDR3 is TGTGCCAGTACCCCCCTTCCCGGAGAGCGGGGCGGGGAGCTGTTTTTT. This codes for CASTPLPGERGGELFF. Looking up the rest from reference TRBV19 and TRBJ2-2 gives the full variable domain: DGGITQSPKYLFRKEGQNVTLSCEQNLNHDAMYWYRQDPGQGLRLIYYSQIVNDFQKGDIAEGYSVSREKKESFPLTVTSAQKNPTAFYLCASTPLPGERGGELFFGEGSRLTVL.

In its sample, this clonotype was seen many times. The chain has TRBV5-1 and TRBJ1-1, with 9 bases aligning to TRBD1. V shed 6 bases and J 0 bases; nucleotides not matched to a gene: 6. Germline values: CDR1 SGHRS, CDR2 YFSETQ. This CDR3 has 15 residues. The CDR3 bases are TGCGCCAGCACCCGGACAGGGGACCTGAACACTGAAGCTTTCTTT. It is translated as CASTRTGDLNTEAFF.